The rows below give T cell receptor beta chains drawn from one sample of a study of CD4 T cells in relation to SARS-CoV-2 and coronaviruses. No antigen has been assigned to these receptors. Generated by immunoSEQ multiplex PCR, the TCRdb table keeps only in-frame clones and is missing some. The sample yields approximately 24,000 clones, about 76% seen once. Input material: CD4+ T cells from PBMCs, cultured in vitro. These TCRs come from a human donor in good health. The CDR3 runs from the conserved cysteine through the conserved F or W. D genes are given only for firm matches. Part of the rows lack a size; the others show once, few, many or a class for expanded clones.

>TRBD2|TRBV30|TRBJ2-7|.
TGTGCCTCAATAGCGGGAGGCGGCTCCTACGAGCAGTACTTC
CASIAGGGSYEQYF
>TRBD2|TRBV10-2|TRBJ2-2|.
TGCGCCAGCGAACTAGCGGGAGTCGGGGAGCTGTTTTTT
CASELAGVGELFF
>.|TRBV19|TRBJ1-5|.
TGTGCCAGTAGTATAGGCTTTGGAAGGGGTACGTATAGCAATCAGCCCCAGCATTTT
CASSIGFGRGTYSNQPQHF
>.|TRBV10-3|TRBJ1-2|.
TGTGCCATCAGTGATCCGGGAGGCTACACCTTC
CAISDPGGYTF
>TRBD2|TRBV3-1/TRBV3-2|TRBJ2-5|.
TGTGCCAGCAGCCATGCTAGCGGGCCGCACCGTGGAGAGACCCAGTACTTC
CASSHASGPHRGETQYF
>TRBD2|TRBV28|TRBJ2-7|few
TGTGCCAGCGAGACTAGCGGGTTCTCCTACGAGCAGTACTTC
CASETSGFSYEQYF
>.|TRBV6-1|TRBJ2-7|.
TGTGCCAGCAGCCCCGACAGACTCGAGCAGTACTTC
CASSPDRLEQYF
>.|TRBV4-1|TRBJ2-1|few
TGCGCCAGCAGCCAAGTTTCCGACAATGAGCAGTTCTTC
CASSQVSDNEQFF
>TRBD2|TRBV3-1/TRBV3-2|TRBJ2-7|.
TGTGCCAGCAGCCCGATAGCGGGTGGGGGTCTCGAGCAGTACTTC
CASSPIAGGGLEQYF
>.|TRBV2|TRBJ1-4|.
TGTGCCTGGACGAGGGGGGGAAGGGAAAAACTGTTTTTT
CAWTRGGREKLFF
>TRBD1|TRBV7-3|TRBJ1-1|.
TGTGCCAGCAGCCCACAGGGGTTGGGCACTGAAGCTTTCTTT
CASSPQGLGTEAFF
>TRBD1|TRBV10-3|TRBJ1-1|once
TGTGCCATCAGTGAGTTTACCGGGACAGGGAGGACTGAAGCTTTCTTT
CAISEFTGTGRTEAFF
>TRBD2|TRBV7-3|TRBJ2-1|once
TGTGCCAGCAGCTCGACCGCGGGACTATACAATGAGCAGTTCTTC
CASSSTAGLYNEQFF
>.|TRBV28|TRBJ1-2|.
TGTGCCAGCAGTTCGTCAGGGGCGGAGGGCTATGGCTACACCTTC
CASSSSGAEGYGYTF
>.|TRBV18|TRBJ1-1|.
TGTGCCAGCTCACCAACGGCGGCTGAAGCTTTCTTT
CASSPTAAEAFF
>.|TRBV5-6|TRBJ2-7|.
TGTGCCAGCAGCTTGGTATTGGGGGGTTCCTACGAGCAGTACTTC
CASSLVLGGSYEQYF
>TRBD2|TRBV3-1/TRBV3-2|TRBJ2-1|.
TGTGCCAGCAGCCAGGGACTAGCGGGGGGACTTACGAATGAGCAGTTCTTC
CASSQGLAGGLTNEQFF
>.|TRBV27|TRBJ2-3|.
TGTGCCAGCAGTTTAAGGTCTATTTTCAGAGATACGCAGTATTTT
CASSLRSIFRDTQYF
>.|TRBV21-1|TRBJ1-2|few
TGTGCCAGCAGCAGCGACACCCGCTATGGCTACACCTTC
CASSSDTRYGYTF
>.|TRBV28|TRBJ1-2|.
TGTGCCAGCAGTTTAGCTTGGGAGCAGACTAACTATGGCTACACCTTC
CASSLAWEQTNYGYTF
>TRBD2|TRBV2|TRBJ2-5|.
TGTGCCAGCAGTGAACCTAGCGGGAGAGGGGGGGAGACCCAGTACTTC
CASSEPSGRGGETQYF
>.|TRBV21-1|TRBJ2-7|.
TGTGCCAGCAGATCCGGGACAGTAAATGTCCACGAGCAGTACTTC
CASRSGTVNVHEQYF
>TRBD2|TRBV12-5|TRBJ2-5|.
TGTGCTAGTGGTAACCGACCCCTGGGAGGGGCGCGAGAGACCCAGTACTTC
CASGNRPLGGARETQYF
>.|TRBV29-1|TRBJ2-7|few
TGCAGCGTTGTCAGGGGAGGCGAGCAGTACTTC
CSVVRGGEQYF
>.|TRBV18|TRBJ2-1|once
TGTGCCAGCTCACCACCGGGATATGAGCAGTTCTTC
CASSPPGYEQFF
>.|TRBV23-1|TRBJ2-1|.
TGCGCCAGCAGTCAATCGGTCTTGCGGGATCGCAATGAGCAGTTCTTC
CASSQSVLRDRNEQFF
>TRBD1|TRBV30|TRBJ2-1|.
TGTGCCTGGAGTAGAGACAGGGGAGGCGAGCAGTTCTTC
CAWSRDRGGEQFF
>.|TRBV6-4|TRBJ2-6|.
TGTGCCAGCAGTAAGGACCCTGGGGCCAACGTCCTGACTTTC
CASSKDPGANVLTF
>.|TRBV30|TRBJ1-5|once
TGTGCCTGGAGTGGAAAGGGACTGTACAATCAGCCCCAGCATTTT
CAWSGKGLYNQPQHF
>TRBD1|TRBV29-1|TRBJ2-5|.
TGCAGCGTCCGCGGACAGGGGAAGACCCAGTACTTC
CSVRGQGKTQYF
>.|TRBV19|TRBJ1-5|.
TGTGCCAGTAGTAAGCAGGGCGGCAATCAGCCCCAGCATTTT
CASSKQGGNQPQHF
>TRBD2|TRBV5-1|TRBJ2-2|.
TGCGCCAGCAGCCGGGGACTAGCGGGAGCGGGTTCCGGGGAGCTGTTTTTT
CASSRGLAGAGSGELFF
>.|TRBV3-1/TRBV3-2|TRBJ1-1|.
TGTGCCAGCAGCCAAGACAGCTTCTTCTCTGAAGCTTTCTTT
CASSQDSFFSEAFF
>TRBD1|TRBV7-9|TRBJ2-2|.
TGTGCCATCCGACCGGGACAGGGTTCCGGGGAGCTGTTTTTT
CAIRPGQGSGELFF
>.|TRBV28|TRBJ2-7|few
TGTGCCAGCAGCGGAACCGGGACGGCTACCTACGAGCAGTACTTC
CASSGTGTATYEQYF
>.|TRBV12-5|TRBJ1-1|few
TGTGCTAGTGGTTTAAGTGAAGGGACTGAAGCTTTCTTT
CASGLSEGTEAFF
>.|TRBV11-2|TRBJ1-1|.
TGTGCCAGCAGTCAGAGACGGGATCTTGAAGCTTTCTTT
CASSQRRDLEAFF
>.|TRBV30|TRBJ2-5|.
TGTGCCTGGTCTTGGTCAGCCCTCCAAGAGACCCAGTACTTC
CAWSWSALQETQYF
>.|TRBV11-2|TRBJ1-1|.
TGTGCCAGCGCCCAACAGGGGAACACTGAAGCTTTCTTT
CASAQQGNTEAFF
>.|TRBV29-1|TRBJ2-7|few
TGCAGCGCCGGCGGACTAAAGGGATCCTACGAGCAGTACTTC
CSAGGLKGSYEQYF
>.|TRBV10-3|TRBJ1-1|.
TGTGCCATCAGTGACCCCGGGGGAGCTTTCTTT
CAISDPGGAFF
>.|TRBV30|TRBJ1-2|.
TGTGCCTGGAGTGTGCCCCTTAACTATGGCTACACCTTC
CAWSVPLNYGYTF
>.|TRBV12-5|TRBJ1-1|.
TGTGCTAGTGGTTTGGTATTGGGGGCGGATACTGAAGCTTTCTTT
CASGLVLGADTEAFF
>.|TRBV20-1|TRBJ1-2|.
TGCAGTGCTAGTACGGGACCGAACTATGGCTACACCTTC
CSASTGPNYGYTF
>TRBD2|TRBV5-1|TRBJ2-3|.
TGCGCCAGCCAGGAGATAGCGGGCCACGATACGCAGTATTTT
CASQEIAGHDTQYF
>.|TRBV2|TRBJ1-3|once
TGTGCCAGCAGTGAAATCCCATCGGGAGCGAACACCATATATTTT
CASSEIPSGANTIYF
>TRBD2|TRBV19|TRBJ2-2|.
TGTGCCAGTATGGGGCTAGCGGGAGGGTCCACCGGGGAGCTGTTTTTT
CASMGLAGGSTGELFF
>TRBD1|TRBV6-4|TRBJ2-1|few
TGTGCCAGCAGACTCACGGACAGGGCCAATGAGCAGTTCTTC
CASRLTDRANEQFF
>.|TRBV6-4|TRBJ2-3|.
TGTGCCAGCAGTCTAGCCGAGGCAGATACGCAGTATTTT
CASSLAEADTQYF
>TRBD1|TRBV6-5|TRBJ2-5|.
TGTGCCAGCAGTTACTCTCCGGGACAGGGGGTGGAGACCCAGTACTTC
CASSYSPGQGVETQYF
>.|TRBV9|TRBJ1-2|.
TGTGCCAGCAGCGTAGATGAGGGGACTAACTATGGCTACACCTTC
CASSVDEGTNYGYTF
>.|TRBV2|TRBJ2-2|.
TGTGCCAGCGTGGCAGGGGTCATGCTTGGGGAGCTGTTTTTT
CASVAGVMLGELFF
>.|TRBV18|TRBJ2-7|.
TGTGCCAGCTCAGGGGCGGGGGCCTCTATAGAGCAGTACTTC
CASSGAGASIEQYF
>.|TRBV5-1|TRBJ2-7|.
TGCGCCAGCAGCATGGAACGGCACGACTCCGAGCAGTACTTC
CASSMERHDSEQYF
>TRBD1|TRBV28|TRBJ1-4|.
TGTGCCAGCAGTCTGGGACAGAATGAAAAACTGTTTTTT
CASSLGQNEKLFF
>TRBD2|TRBV7-8|TRBJ2-1|.
TGTGCCAGCAGCCTAGGACTAGCGGGAGGGAATGAGCAGTTCTTC
CASSLGLAGGNEQFF
>.|TRBV2|TRBJ2-1|.
TGTGCCAGCATCCTAGGGTCCTCCTACAATGAGCAGTTCTTC
CASILGSSYNEQFF
>.|TRBV7-3|TRBJ2-5|.
TGTGCCAGCAGCTTTATGGGGGGATCCCAAGAGACCCAGTACTTC
CASSFMGGSQETQYF
>.|TRBV5-6|TRBJ2-3|.
TGTGCCAGCAGTTATAGGTCAGGGGATACGCAGTATTTT
CASSYRSGDTQYF
>.|TRBV4-2|TRBJ2-6|once
TGTGCCAGCAGCCAACAGTCTGGGGCCAACGTCCTGACTTTC
CASSQQSGANVLTF